A selection of T cell receptor beta chains follows, all from one sample in a study of shared clonotypes between healthy human individuals. Clones were sequenced by immunoSEQ multiplex PCR, and TCRdb holds only the in-frame ones, with some missing. The top ten clones hold roughly 13% of a sample with about 470,000 clones, roughly 77% of them seen once. The specimen sequenced was PBMCs. These receptors were taken from a woman between 35 and 50 years old in good health. Some clones in this sample may be carry-over from other donors' samples. Each CDR3 is given with its conserved first and last residue. A D gene is named only where the DNA matches it firmly. Clone size is shown for a subset of rows, as once, few, many or a class of expanded clone.

14	TRBD1	few	TRBV6-5	TRBJ1-1	CASSTGGVRAEAFF	TGTGCCAGCAGTACAGGGGGGGTTAGGGCTGAAGCTTTCTTT
14	NA	NA	TRBV2	TRBJ1-5	CASSERGEDQPQHF	TGTGCCAGCAGTGAGAGAGGGGAGGATCAGCCCCAGCATTTT
11	NA	NA	TRBV29-1	TRBJ2-7	CSVATVSEQYF	TGCAGCGTTGCAACAGTCTCCGAGCAGTACTTC
16	TRBD1	NA	TRBV10-3	TRBJ1-2	CAISTTGGYLDYGYTF	TGTGCCATCAGCACCACAGGGGGCTACTTGGACTATGGCTACACCTTC
13	NA	few	TRBV2	TRBJ2-7	CASSVDVSYEQYF	TGTGCCAGCAGTGTCGACGTATCCTACGAGCAGTACTTC
14	NA	NA	TRBV7-2	TRBJ2-1	CASSPRGAYNEQFF	TGTGCCAGCAGCCCCCGCGGGGCCTACAATGAGCAGTTCTTC
16	TRBD1	NA	TRBV14	TRBJ1-3	CASSQGFRGLGNTIYF	TGTGCCAGCAGCCAAGGTTTCAGGGGGCTCGGAAACACCATATATTTT
16	TRBD2	NA	TRBV19	TRBJ2-7	CASSPRLAGGPYEQYF	TGTGCCAGTAGTCCGAGACTAGCGGGAGGGCCCTACGAGCAGTACTTC
17	NA	NA	TRBV14	TRBJ2-1	CASSPTTGGPAYNEQFF	TGTGCCAGCAGCCCCACCACCGGGGGCCCAGCTTACAATGAGCAGTTCTTC
15	TRBD1	NA	TRBV7-9	TRBJ2-7	CASSLNLRDRGEQYF	TGTGCCAGCAGCTTAAACCTGCGGGACAGGGGCGAGCAGTACTTC
15	TRBD1	NA	TRBV27	TRBJ1-6	CASSAGDRGSSPLHF	TGTGCCAGCAGTGCCGGGGACAGAGGCAGTTCACCCCTCCACTTT
18	TRBD2	NA	TRBV7-3	TRBJ2-3	CASSAMGLAGWPTDTQYF	TGTGCCAGCAGCGCCATGGGACTAGCGGGATGGCCCACAGATACGCAGTATTTT
12	NA	NA	TRBV7-9	TRBJ2-7	CASSLALYEQYF	TGTGCCAGCAGCTTAGCACTTTACGAGCAGTACTTC
14	NA	NA	TRBV9	TRBJ2-7	CASSVLGDPYEQYF	TGTGCCAGCAGCGTCCTGGGAGACCCCTACGAGCAGTACTTC
16	TRBD1	NA	TRBV5-1	TRBJ1-3	CASSLNPGTGGNTIYF	TGCGCCAGCAGCTTAAACCCCGGGACAGGAGGAAACACCATATATTTT
17	NA	NA	TRBV18	TRBJ2-6	CASSPNIQSSGANVLTF	TGTGCCAGCTCACCAAATATTCAGAGCTCTGGGGCCAACGTCCTGACTTTC
13	NA	many	TRBV6-6	TRBJ1-4	CASPTGKNEKLFF	TGTGCCAGCCCGACGGGGAAAAATGAAAAACTGTTTTTT
12	NA	NA	TRBV5-1	TRBJ2-5	CASSPQGNVQYF	TGCGCCAGCAGTCCCCAGGGGAATGTGCAGTACTTC
14	NA	NA	TRBV7-2	TRBJ2-1	CASSLQVSYNEQFF	TGTGCCAGCAGCTTACAGGTCTCCTACAATGAGCAGTTCTTC
14	NA	NA	TRBV18	TRBJ2-7	CASSPGGSSYEQYF	TGTGCCAGCTCACCGGGCGGCAGCTCCTACGAGCAGTACTTC
13	NA	NA	TRBV19	TRBJ1-1	CASSIGKDTEAFF	TGTGCCAGTAGTATCGGGAAGGACACTGAAGCTTTCTTT
13	NA	NA	TRBV5-1	TRBJ2-7	CASSPGRSYEQYF	TGCGCCAGCAGCCCCGGACGGAGCTACGAGCAGTACTTC
17	TRBD1	NA	TRBV7-9	TRBJ1-4	CASSQRTGVVGGEKLFF	TGTGCCAGCAGCCAACGGACAGGTGTGGTGGGGGGTGAAAAACTGTTTTTT
16	NA	NA	TRBV29-1	TRBJ1-3	CSVEDHEALSGNTIYF	TGCAGCGTTGAAGATCATGAGGCCCTCTCTGGAAACACCATATATTTT
14	NA	NA	TRBV5-1	TRBJ1-2	CASSLGGGNYGYTF	TGCGCCAGCAGCTTGGGAGGGGGTAACTATGGCTACACCTTC
15	NA	NA	TRBV30	TRBJ2-6	CAWVLSFSGANVPTF	TGTGCCTGGGTCCTGAGCTTCTCTGGGGCCAACGTCCCGACTTTC
16	TRBD2	NA	TRBV6-5	TRBJ2-1	CASSYSGGRAPNEQFF	TGTGCCAGCAGTTACTCCGGCGGGAGGGCCCCCAATGAGCAGTTCTTC
16	TRBD1	once	TRBV19	TRBJ1-1	CASSIPGQGAHTEAFF	TGTGCCAGTAGTATACCGGGACAGGGGGCCCACACTGAAGCTTTCTTT
14	NA	NA	TRBV6-4	TRBJ2-1	CASSASMEFNEQFF	TGTGCCAGCAGCGCCTCAATGGAGTTCAATGAGCAGTTCTTC
13	NA	NA	TRBV7-2	TRBJ1-2	CASSLSQDYGYTF	TGTGCCAGCAGCTTATCTCAGGACTATGGCTACACCTTC
16	TRBD2	NA	TRBV5-5	TRBJ2-4	CASSLRGGDGVNIQYF	TGTGCCAGCAGTCTCCGGGGGGGAGACGGAGTAAACATTCAGTACTTC
14	TRBD1	NA	TRBV6-5	TRBJ1-1	CASRQTQGYTEAFF	TGTGCCAGCAGACAAACACAGGGGTACACTGAAGCTTTCTTT
11	NA	few	TRBV5-1	TRBJ2-3	CASSFDDTQYF	TGCGCCAGCAGCTTTGACGATACGCAGTATTTT
11	NA	NA	TRBV20-1	TRBJ1-1	CSARGAGFAFF	TGCAGTGCTAGAGGCGCAGGGTTTGCTTTCTTT
12	NA	NA	TRBV18	TRBJ2-3	CASSPSMHTQYF	TGTGCCAGCTCACCTTCCATGCATACGCAGTATTTT
16	NA	NA	TRBV4-1	TRBJ2-7	CASSPPGRAGWYEQYF	TGCGCCAGCAGCCCCCCCGGCAGGGCGGGGTGGTACGAGCAGTACTTC
15	TRBD1	NA	TRBV6-5	TRBJ1-1	CASTPLGTENTEAFF	TGTGCCAGCACACCGCTGGGGACAGAGAACACTGAAGCTTTCTTT
15	NA	NA	TRBV14	TRBJ2-2	CASSQVDRPPGELFF	TGTGCCAGCAGCCAGGTTGACAGGCCGCCCGGGGAGCTGTTTTTT
17	TRBD2	NA	TRBV5-4	TRBJ2-2	CASSLEVTSENTGELFF	TGTGCCAGCAGCTTGGAGGTGACTAGCGAGAACACCGGGGAGCTGTTTTTT
15	TRBD2	NA	TRBV7-3	TRBJ2-7	CASSLRPGGSYEQYF	TGTGCCAGCAGCTTACGTCCGGGAGGCTCCTACGAGCAGTACTTC
13	NA	once	TRBV7-2	TRBJ2-1	CASSFLPGGEQFF	TGTGCCAGCAGCTTTCTGCCGGGCGGTGAGCAGTTCTTC
15	NA	NA	TRBV9	TRBJ1-1	CASSVEGKRVAEAFF	TGTGCCAGCAGCGTAGAAGGCAAAAGGGTCGCTGAAGCTTTCTTT
16	NA	NA	TRBV18	TRBJ2-2	CASSVYRAPDTGELFF	TGTGCCAGCTCAGTCTACAGGGCTCCGGACACCGGGGAGCTGTTTTTT
14	NA	NA	TRBV7-9	TRBJ1-4	CASSSQSTNEKLFF	TGTGCCAGCAGCTCACAGTCAACTAATGAAAAACTGTTTTTT